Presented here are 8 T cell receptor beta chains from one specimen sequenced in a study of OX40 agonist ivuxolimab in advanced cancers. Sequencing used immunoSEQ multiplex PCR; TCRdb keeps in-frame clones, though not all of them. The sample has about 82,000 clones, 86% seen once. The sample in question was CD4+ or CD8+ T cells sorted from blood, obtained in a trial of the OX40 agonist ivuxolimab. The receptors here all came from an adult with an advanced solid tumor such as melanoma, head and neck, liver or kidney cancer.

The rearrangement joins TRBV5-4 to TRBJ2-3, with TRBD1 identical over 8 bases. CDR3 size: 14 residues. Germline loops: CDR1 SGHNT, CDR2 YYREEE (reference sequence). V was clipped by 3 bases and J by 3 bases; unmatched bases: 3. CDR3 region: CASSSGQATDTQYF. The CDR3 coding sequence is TGTGCCAGCAGCTCGGGACAGGCTACAGATACGCAGTATTTT.

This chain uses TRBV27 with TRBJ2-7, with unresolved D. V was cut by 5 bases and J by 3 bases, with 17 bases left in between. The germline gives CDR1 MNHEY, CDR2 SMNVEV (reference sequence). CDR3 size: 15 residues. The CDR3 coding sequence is TGTGCCAGCAGTCGTTCGACCGGGCGTTTCTACGAGCAGTACTTC. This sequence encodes CASSRSTGRFYEQYF.

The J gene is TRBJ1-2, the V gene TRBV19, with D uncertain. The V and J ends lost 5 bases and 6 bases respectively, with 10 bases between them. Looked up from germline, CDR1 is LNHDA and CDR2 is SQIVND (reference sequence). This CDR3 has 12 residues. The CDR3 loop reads CASSAGPNGYTF. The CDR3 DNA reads TGTGCCAGTAGTGCCGGGCCCAATGGCTACACCTTC.

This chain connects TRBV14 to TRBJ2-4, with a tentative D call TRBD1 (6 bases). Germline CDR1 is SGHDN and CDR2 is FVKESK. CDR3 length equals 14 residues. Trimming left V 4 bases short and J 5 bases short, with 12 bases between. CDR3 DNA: TGTGCCAGCAGCCCCTCAGGGGCCCAAAACATTCAGTACTTC. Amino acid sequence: CASSPSGAQNIQYF.

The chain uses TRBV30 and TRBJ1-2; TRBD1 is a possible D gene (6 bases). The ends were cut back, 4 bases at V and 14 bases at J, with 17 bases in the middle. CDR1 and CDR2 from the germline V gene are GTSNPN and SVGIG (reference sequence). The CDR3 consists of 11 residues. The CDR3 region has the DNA TGTGCCTGGACCGGACAGTTTGGGACGACCTTC. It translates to CAWTGQFGTTF.

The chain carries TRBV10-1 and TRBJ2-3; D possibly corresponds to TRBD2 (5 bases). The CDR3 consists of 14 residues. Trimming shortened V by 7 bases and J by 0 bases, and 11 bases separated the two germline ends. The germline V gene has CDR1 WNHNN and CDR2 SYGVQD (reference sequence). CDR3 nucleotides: TGCGCCAGCAATAAGGGAGCGAGCACAGATACGCAGTATTTT. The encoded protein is CASNKGASTDTQYF.

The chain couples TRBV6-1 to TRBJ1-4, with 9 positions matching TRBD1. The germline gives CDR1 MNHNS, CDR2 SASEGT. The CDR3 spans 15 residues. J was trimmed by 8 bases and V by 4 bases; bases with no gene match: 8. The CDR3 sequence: CASSVLRDRDEKLFF. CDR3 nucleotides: TGTGCCAGCAGTGTTCTCCGGGACAGGGACGAAAAACTGTTTTTT.

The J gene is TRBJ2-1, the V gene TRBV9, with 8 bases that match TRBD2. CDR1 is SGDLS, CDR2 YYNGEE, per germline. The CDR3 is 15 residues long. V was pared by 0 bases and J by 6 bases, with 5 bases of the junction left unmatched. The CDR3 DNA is TGTGCCAGCAGCGTAGACGGGAGGGCCCGCAATGAGCAGTTCTTC. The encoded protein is CASSVDGRARNEQFF.